These 32 T cell receptor beta chains came from one sample sequenced in a study of radiotherapy plus CTLA-4 blockade in lung cancer. Libraries were prepared by immunoSEQ multiplex PCR; TCRdb keeps only in-frame clonotypes and omits some of them. The top ten hold roughly 22% of the sample, which has 80,000 or so clones, around 81% seen once. Source: peripheral blood, taken from a patient treated with radiotherapy plus ipilimumab. Every receptor here comes from a human donor with non-small cell lung cancer whose response to radiotherapy plus ipilimumab could not be evaluated. Some clones in this sample may be carry-over from other donors' samples.

The chain recombines TRBV7-6 with TRBJ1-1; D ambiguous. Germline V gene sequence: CDR1 SGHVS, CDR2 FNYEAQ. The CDR3 has 14 residues. Trimming took off 5 bases at V and 3 bases at J, with 13 bases between the two ends. The CDR3 DNA reads TGTGCCAGCAGCGACTCCGAGATACACACTGAAGCTTTCTTT. Protein: CASSDSEIHTEAFF.

V usage is TRBV9 and J usage is TRBJ2-3; possibly TRBD2 for D (5 bases). V shed 4 bases and J shed 6 bases, with 24 bases lying between them. CDR1 is SGDLS, CDR2 YYNGEE, per germline. CDR3 length: 17 residues. The CDR3 spells CASSTNRPTSSSDTQYF. In DNA, the CDR3 is TGTGCCAGCAGCACCAATCGCCCCACTAGTTCATCCGATACGCAGTATTTT. Variable domain in full (rest from reference TRBV9 and TRBJ2-3): DSGVTQTPKHLITATGQRVTLRCSPRSGDLSVYWYQQSLDQGLQFLIQYYNGEERAKGNILERFSAQQFPDLHSELNLSSLELGDSALYFCASSTNRPTSSSDTQYFGPGTRLTVL.

The rearrangement joins TRBV27 to TRBJ2-7; 9 bases are shared with TRBD1. From germline, CDR1 is MNHEY and CDR2 SMNVEV (reference sequence). V shed 3 bases and J 3 bases; nucleotides not matched to a gene: 12. The CDR3 loop spans 17 amino acids. CDR3 in amino acids: CASSFGTGSGRYYEQYF. CDR3 bases: TGTGCCAGCAGTTTTGGGACAGGGTCGGGGAGATACTACGAGCAGTACTTC.

V and J are TRBV7-9 and TRBJ2-5, with TRBD1 as a possible D gene (5 bases). The last part of the DNA fits TRBJ2-7 better; the J call may be wrong. CDR3 length: 13 amino acids. Per the germline V gene, CDR1 is SEHNR and CDR2 is FQNEAQ (reference sequence). The chain's CDR3 is CASSRPQDYEQYF. CDR3 DNA sequence: TGTGCCAGCAGCCGTCCACAGGACTACGAGCAGTACTTC.

J is TRBJ2-5 and V is TRBV6-8, with 7 positions matching TRBD1. The DNA end is more similar to TRBJ2-7, so the J call may be wrong. Germline lookup yields CDR1 MNHGY and CDR2 SAAAGT. There are 12 residues in the CDR3. The CDR3 nucleotides are TGTGCCAGCAGTACGGACAGGTACGAGCAGTACTTC. The encoded protein is CASSTDRYEQYF.

This sequence joins TRBV27 and TRBJ2-7; 10 bases line up with TRBD2. The CDR3 sequence is 16 residues long. Per the germline V gene, CDR1 is MNHEY and CDR2 is SMNVEV (reference sequence). V dropped 7 bases and J dropped 6; count of bases not matched to a gene: 15. The CDR3, as DNA: TGTGCCAGCAAGGGGGGTAGCGGGGGGACGAAGTCCGAGCAGTACTTC. Translated: CASKGGSGGTKSEQYF.

J is TRBJ2-1 and V is TRBV6-6; TRBD2 might be the D (7 bases). The CDR3 runs to 15 residues. Germline V gene lookup returns CDR1 MNHNY and CDR2 SVGAGI (reference sequence). The germline V and J ends were trimmed by 5 bases and 4 bases, with 15 bases remaining between them. The DNA for the CDR3 is TGTGCCAGCAGTCCTCGGGGGGCCGGTTACAATGAGCAGTTCTTC. Translation gives CASSPRGAGYNEQFF.

V is TRBV6-5 and J is TRBJ2-7; D is perhaps TRBD2 (5 bases). Germline V gene sequence: CDR1 MNHEY, CDR2 SVGAGI. Trimming removed 5 bases from V and 7 bases from J, with 9 bases in between. The length of the CDR3 is 11 residues. This chain's CDR3 is CASSERGEQYF. CDR3 nucleotide sequence: TGTGCCAGCAGTGAAAGAGGGGAGCAGTACTTC.

This chain uses TRBV2 with TRBJ2-5; maybe TRBD2 (5 bases). The germline V and J ends were trimmed by 10 bases and 5 bases, with 17 bases remaining between them. In germline, CDR1 is SNHLY, CDR2 FYNNEI. This CDR3 comprises 13 residues. The CDR3 nucleotides read TGTGCCACCTCAAGGGCCCCGGGGGAGACCCAGTACTTC. Amino acid sequence: CATSRAPGETQYF.

This clone was seen once. V gene TRBV19 combines with J gene TRBJ1-1; 8 nucleotides match TRBD1. The CDR3 totals 15 residues. Germline lookup yields CDR1 LNHDA and CDR2 SQIVND (reference sequence). The V segment lost 5 bases and the J segment 1 base; nucleotides outside the gene matches: 6. The CDR3 loop reads CASSDGQGWNTEAFF. The CDR3 DNA reads TGTGCCAGTAGTGATGGACAGGGATGGAACACTGAAGCTTTCTTT.

The chain recombines TRBV10-3 with TRBJ1-6; D not certain. Germline V lookup: CDR1 ENHRY, CDR2 SYGVKD. The V gene lost 4 bases and the J gene lost 1 base, with 14 bases spanning the gap. There are 17 residues in the CDR3. The CDR3 loop is CAISVRAPGSYNSPLHF. CDR3 bases: TGTGCCATCAGTGTCCGGGCACCGGGGTCCTATAATTCACCCCTCCACTTT.

Worth noting for this clone: This sample also contains other DNA sequences that code for the same CDR3. The rearrangement uses TRBV19 and TRBJ2-7; possible D gene TRBD2, 6 bases. Per the germline V gene, CDR1 is LNHDA and CDR2 is SQIVND (reference sequence). This CDR3 has 18 residues. The ends were cut back, 4 bases at V and 3 bases at J, with 25 bases in the middle. In DNA form, the CDR3 reads TGTGCCAGTAGTACCAGCGGGTTTAAGGCAGGGCTGAACTACGAGCAGTACTTC. It encodes CASSTSGFKAGLNYEQYF.

The chain employs TRBV7-6 and TRBJ2-7, with 8 bases matching TRBD1. CDR1 is SGHVS and CDR2 is FNYEAQ in the germline V gene. J gave up 7 bases and V 1 base, and 15 bases lay outside the gene matches. This CDR3 spans 17 amino acids. CDR3 residues: CASSLGSGTGFLGEQYF. The DNA for the CDR3 is TGTGCCAGCAGCTTAGGATCAGGGACAGGATTCTTGGGGGAGCAGTACTTC. Variable domain in full (rest from reference TRBV7-6 and TRBJ2-7): GAGVSQSPRYKVTKRGQDVALRCDPISGHVSLYWYRQALGQGPEFLTYFNYEAQQDKSGLPNDRFSAERPEGSISTLTIQRTEQRDSAMYRCASSLGSGTGFLGEQYFGPGTRLTVT.

V is TRBV4-1 and J is TRBJ1-6; D gene uncertain. The CDR3 length is 18 residues. Per the germline V gene, CDR1 is MGHRA and CDR2 is YSYEKL. Trimming left V 0 bases short and J 6 bases short, with 18 bases between. CDR3 loop: CASSQDSGAGTVNSPLHF. In DNA, the CDR3 is TGCGCCAGCAGCCAAGATTCAGGCGCGGGAACAGTTAATTCACCCCTCCACTTT.

The chain carries TRBV5-1 and TRBJ1-1; D gene unclear. V dropped 2 bases and J dropped 4 bases, with 18 bases sitting between them. Germline CDR1 and CDR2: SGHRS and YFSETQ. This CDR3 spans 16 amino acids. CDR3 sequence: CASSFAGGSSVTEAFF. Written as DNA, the CDR3 is TGCGCCAGCAGCTTCGCAGGCGGGTCTTCGGTCACTGAAGCTTTCTTT.

The chain employs TRBV29-1 and TRBJ2-5; TRBD2 matches at 10 bases. Germline assignment: CDR1 SQVTM and CDR2 ANQGSEA. This CDR3 region has 13 residues. V shed 3 bases, J shed 5 bases, and the junction held 3 bases outside the gene matches. The CDR3 is CSVDLGLAETQYF. In nucleotides, the CDR3 is TGCAGCGTTGACTTGGGACTAGCGGAGACCCAGTACTTC.

The CDR3 protein is CASSLNRHQPQHF. For the CDR3, the DNA is TGTGCCAGCAGCTTAAACAGGCATCAGCCCCAGCATTTT. V and J are TRBV7-2 and TRBJ1-5; a possible D gene is TRBD1 (5 bases). The CDR3 is 13 residues long. Trimming cost V 2 bases and J 5 bases, with 7 bases left between them. Germline V lookup: CDR1 SGHTA, CDR2 FQGNSA.

The chain recombines TRBV6-1 with TRBJ2-5; 12 bases line up with TRBD2. The CDR3 runs 18 residues. With 0 bases clipped from V and 6 bases from J, the junction kept 11 bases outside the gene matches. The germline V gene has CDR1 MNHNS and CDR2 SASEGT. CDR3 residues: CASSEATSGGQGWKTQYF. The CDR3 DNA reads TGTGCCAGCAGTGAAGCGACTAGCGGGGGACAGGGGTGGAAGACCCAGTACTTC.

V usage is TRBV30 and J usage is TRBJ1-3; D might be TRBD1 (6 bases). CDR3 size: 14 residues. V was shortened by 3 bases and J by 0 bases, with 9 bases between the two germline ends. Germline assignment: CDR1 GTSNPN and CDR2 SVGIG (reference sequence). The CDR3 nucleotides are TGTGCCTGGAGCGAGGGGGACTCTGGAAACACCATATATTTT. This encodes CAWSEGDSGNTIYF.

This chain uses TRBV5-1 with TRBJ2-2; maybe TRBD1 (5 bases). CDR3 length: 15 residues. Between the trimmed V and J ends, which lost 3 bases and 4 bases, there was a span of 13 bases. Looked up from germline, CDR1 is SGHRS and CDR2 is YFSETQ. This CDR3 reads CASSSRVLGTGELFF. CDR3 nucleotide sequence: TGCGCCAGCAGCTCCAGGGTATTGGGCACCGGGGAGCTGTTTTTT. The full variable domain, with the rest looked up from reference TRBV5-1 and TRBJ2-2, is KAGVTQTPRYLIKTRGQQVTLSCSPISGHRSVSWYQQTPGQGLQFLFEYFSETQRNKGNFPGRFSGRQFSNSRSEMNVSTLELGDSALYLCASSSRVLGTGELFFGEGSRLTVL.

This clone showed up just a few times. The J gene is TRBJ1-1, the V gene TRBV6-5; no clear D. The ends were cut back, 6 bases at V and 4 bases at J, with 18 bases in the middle. The CDR3 is made up of 15 amino acids. CDR1 and CDR2 from the germline V gene are MNHEY and SVGAGI. This chain's CDR3 is CASSHVGSGGTEAFF. The CDR3 DNA is TGTGCCAGCAGCCACGTGGGGTCGGGAGGCACTGAAGCTTTCTTT.

The chain recombines TRBV11-3 with TRBJ2-1; 7 bases agree with TRBD1. After removal of 3 bases from V and 6 bases from J, the junction contained 8 bases not matched to a gene. The CDR3 spans 15 residues. CDR1 SGHNT and CDR2 YENEEA come from the germline V gene. This CDR3 is CASSLGQGVSNEQFF. The CDR3 DNA follows: TGTGCCAGCAGCTTGGGCCAGGGGGTAAGCAATGAGCAGTTCTTC. The full variable domain, its missing parts supplied by reference TRBV11-3 and TRBJ2-1, is EAGVVQSPRYKIIEKKQPVAFWCNPISGHNTLYWYLQNLGQGPELLIRYENEEAVDDSQLPKDRFSAERLKGVDSTLKIQPAELGDSAVYLCASSLGQGVSNEQFFGPGTRLTVL.

The rearrangement uses TRBV7-2 and TRBJ1-2; D remains ambiguous. Germline lookup yields CDR1 SGHTA and CDR2 FQGNSA. Trimming removed 3 bases at V and 2 bases at J, with 10 bases between. The CDR3 contains 14 residues. For the CDR3, the DNA is TGTGCCAGCAGCTTGTCGGACTTAAACTATGGCTACACCTTC. It encodes CASSLSDLNYGYTF. Filled out from reference TRBV7-2 and TRBJ1-2, the complete variable domain reads GAGVSQSPSNKVTEKGKDVELRCDPISGHTALYWYRQSLGQGLEFLIYFQGNSAPDKSGLPSDRFSAERTGGSVSTLTIQRTQQEDSAVYLCASSLSDLNYGYTFGSGTRLTVV.

The chain links TRBV5-1 to TRBJ1-2; the match to TRBD1 covers 9 bases. The ends lost 7 bases at V and 3 bases at J; junction bases unmatched: 13. The CDR3 extends over 16 amino acids. Germline loops: CDR1 SGHRS, CDR2 YFSETQ. CDR3 sequence reads: CASHDGTGRIDYGYTF. For the CDR3, the DNA is TGCGCCAGCCATGACGGGACAGGGCGGATAGACTATGGCTACACCTTC.

V gene TRBV28 combines with J gene TRBJ2-7, with 7 bases that match TRBD1. This CDR3 comprises 13 residues. Germline loops: CDR1 MDHEN, CDR2 SYDVKM. J was trimmed by 3 bases and V by 5 bases; bases with no gene match: 4. CDR3 in amino acids: CASSRHRGYEQYF. Written as DNA, the CDR3 is TGTGCCAGCAGTCGCCACAGGGGCTACGAGCAGTACTTC.

The chain links TRBV18 to TRBJ2-3; D unclear. From germline, CDR1 is KGHSH and CDR2 LQKENI. V dropped 2 bases and J dropped 1 base, with 7 bases sitting between them. This CDR3 has 14 amino acids. The CDR3 reads CASSPVTGTDTQYF. CDR3 coding DNA: TGTGCCAGCTCACCAGTGACTGGCACAGATACGCAGTATTTT.

The rearrangement links TRBV18 to TRBJ1-5; 12 bases align to TRBD1. Trimming took 3 bases from V and 7 from J; bases not matched to a gene: 10. CDR1 and CDR2 (germline): KGHSH, LQKENI. CDR3 length: 17 amino acids. CDR3 DNA sequence: TGTGCCAGCTCACCGAACACCGGGACAGGGGGCCGGCAGCCCCAGCATTTT. This encodes CASSPNTGTGGRQPQHF.

The V call is TRBV11-2, the J call TRBJ2-2; weak D call: TRBD1 (6 bases). Germline CDR1 reads SGHAT; CDR2 reads FQNNGV. The CDR3 has 16 residues. The V and J ends lost 2 bases and 0 bases respectively, with 10 bases between them. The CDR3 coding sequence is TGTGCCAGCAGCTTACAGACAGGCTCGAACACCGGGGAGCTGTTTTTT. It codes for CASSLQTGSNTGELFF.

The chain carries TRBV18 and TRBJ1-6, with D uncertain. CDR3 length equals 15 residues. The germline V gene encodes CDR1 KGHSH and CDR2 LQKENI. Trimming pared 3 bases from V and 9 bases from J, leaving 15 bases between. This chain's CDR3 is CASSPGPGNTSPLHF. CDR3 coding DNA: TGTGCCAGCTCACCCGGTCCGGGAAACACTTCACCCCTCCACTTT.

The chain joins TRBV6-5 to TRBJ2-7, with D possibly being TRBD2 (6 bases). Trimming removed 6 bases at V and 7 bases at J, with 16 bases between. The germline V gene encodes CDR1 MNHEY and CDR2 SVGAGI. CDR3 length equals 13 residues. The CDR3 is CASRMPGAGEQYF. The CDR3 region has the DNA TGTGCCAGCAGGATGCCGGGCGCGGGAGAGCAGTACTTC.

A single count supports this clone. The rearrangement uses TRBV29-1 and TRBJ1-5; D remains unclear. Germline assignment: CDR1 SQVTM and CDR2 ANQGSEA. This CDR3 spans 12 amino acids. Trimming took 4 bases from V and 5 from J, leaving 9 bases between them. The CDR3 DNA follows: TGCAGCGTTGGAGAAGGAGATCAGCCCCAGCATTTT. The encoded protein is CSVGEGDQPQHF.

The chain couples TRBV5-1 to TRBJ2-3; possible D gene TRBD1, 5 bases. V was cut by 4 bases and J by 0 bases, with 15 bases left in between. The CDR3 contains 16 residues. CDR1 and CDR2 (germline): SGHRS, YFSETQ. The DNA for the CDR3 is TGCGCCAGCAGCGCCTCGACAGTCTCTAGCACAGATACGCAGTATTTT. Encoded protein: CASSASTVSSTDTQYF.